These T cell receptor beta chains were read from a single sample in a study of blood T cells in healthy people across ages. TCRdb recomputed calls from the 5' RACE reads with MiXCR, one row per CDR3 protein. The data hold around 1,500,000 distinct CDR3 sequences, with 25% to 30% observed a single time. The sample comprised blood. The receptors were sampled from a woman in her 30s in good health. CDR3s include the opening cysteine and the closing phenylalanine or tryptophan. A D gene is named only where the DNA matches it firmly. Part of the rows lack a size; the others show once, few, many or a class for expanded clones.

.	TRBV20-1	.	TRBJ1-1	TGCAGTGCTAAGGATGGGAACACTGAAGCTTTCTTT	CSAKDGNTEAFF
.	TRBV20-1	.	TRBJ2-3	TGCAGTCCCGGGGCCACTAGCACAGATACGCAGTATTTT	CSPGATSTDTQYF
TRBD1	TRBV24-1	.	TRBJ2-5	TGTGCCACCAGTGACCCGACAGGGAAAGAGACCCAGTACTTC	CATSDPTGKETQYF
.	TRBV7-9	.	TRBJ2-7	TGTGCCAGCAGCTTAATCGGGACTTCACCCTACGAGCAGTACTTC	CASSLIGTSPYEQYF
.	TRBV7-9	few	TRBJ1-2	TGTGCCAGCAGCTCACTGACAGAGATCTATGGCTACACCTTC	CASSSLTEIYGYTF
TRBD1	TRBV5-1	many	TRBJ2-7	TGCGCCAGCAGCGGCAAGATATCGGGACAGGGTGACTACGAGCAGTACTTC	CASSGKISGQGDYEQYF
TRBD1	TRBV5-1	few	TRBJ1-1	TGCGCCAGCAGCTTGGCCGGGACAGGGACCACTGAAGCTTTCTTT	CASSLAGTGTTEAFF
.	TRBV29-1	.	TRBJ1-5	TGCAGCGTTGTCATTGGGACTTATCAGCCCCAGCATTTT	CSVVIGTYQPQHF
.	TRBV29-1	many	TRBJ2-7	TGCAGCGCTAACAACTCCTACGAGCAGTACTTC	CSANNSYEQYF
TRBD2	TRBV3-1	few	TRBJ2-3	TGTGCCAGCAGCCGAAGGAGTGTAGCGGGAGACGTCCCAGATACGCAGTATTTT	CASSRRSVAGDVPDTQYF
TRBD2	TRBV6-1	few	TRBJ2-7	TGTGCCAGCAGTGATCTAGCGGGCTCCTACGAGCAGTACTTC	CASSDLAGSYEQYF
.	TRBV29-1	.	TRBJ1-2	TGCAGCGTTGCTCCCCTGGGCGCCTATAGCTACACCTTC	CSVAPLGAYSYTF
.	TRBV21-1	.	TRBJ1-2	TGTGCCAGCAGCAAAGCGCTGAGGGGGGGCTACACCTTC	CASSKALRGGYTF
.	TRBV28	.	TRBJ1-5	TGTGCCAGCAAGTCGCCCAACAATCAGCCCCAGCATTTT	CASKSPNNQPQHF
.	TRBV5-1	.	TRBJ1-6	TGCGCCAGCAGCTCTGGCGGGAGCTCCTATAATTCATCCCTCCACTTT	CASSSGGSSYNSSLHF
TRBD1	TRBV7-8	.	TRBJ1-2	TGTGCCAGCAGCGTAAACAGGGGTTCTAACTATGGCTACACCTTC	CASSVNRGSNYGYTF
TRBD2	TRBV12-3/TRBV12-4	.	TRBJ2-5	TGTGCCAGCAGTCCCGCGCGGGGGGGCTTACAGGAGACCCAGTACTTC	CASSPARGGLQETQYF
.	TRBV5-1	.	TRBJ2-7	TGCGCCAGCAGCTCCGCGGAGCGCTACACCTCCTACGAGCAGTACTTC	CASSSAERYTSYEQYF
.	TRBV10-3	.	TRBJ2-3	TGTGCCACCGGGACTCCTCTCACAGATACGCAGTATTTT	CATGTPLTDTQYF
TRBD1	TRBV7-2	.	TRBJ2-7	TGTGCCAGCAGCTTAGCCCCGGGACAGTTGGAGGCCTACGAGCAGTACTTC	CASSLAPGQLEAYEQYF
.	TRBV10-3	many	TRBJ2-7	TGTGCCATCAGTGAGTTTGCGGGGGAGCAGTACTTC	CAISEFAGEQYF
.	TRBV5-1	.	TRBJ2-7	TGCGCCAGCAGCGCCGAACTAGTCCGCTGCGAGCAGTACTTC	CASSAELVRCEQYF
TRBD1	TRBV6-5	.	TRBJ2-3	TGTGCCAGCGGTTACTGGACAGGGGCTAGCACAGATACGCAGTATTTT	CASGYWTGASTDTQYF
TRBD1	TRBV5-1	.	TRBJ2-4	TGCGCCAGCTCCCGGACAGGGATGGGCATTCAGTACTTC	CASSRTGMGIQYF
.	TRBV7-9	.	TRBJ1-5	TGTGCCAGCAGCCTCCGGGGGGGGATTGACCTCCAGCATTTT	CASSLRGGIDLQHF
.	TRBV5-5	many	TRBJ2-6	TGTGCCAGCAGCTTCCCCGGGGTCTCTGGGGCCAACGTCCTGACTTTC	CASSFPGVSGANVLTF
TRBD2	TRBV29-1	.	TRBJ2-1	TGCAGCGTCAAACTAGCGGGGGGATACAATGAGCAGTTCTTC	CSVKLAGGYNEQFF
.	TRBV6-5	.	TRBJ2-1	TGTGCCACCCAGTCGGACCGTAACTACAATGAGCAGTTCTTC	CATQSDRNYNEQFF
.	TRBV20-1	.	TRBJ2-3	TGCAGTGCTAGAGAGGTAGCCGGTTCCACAGATACGCAGTATTTT	CSAREVAGSTDTQYF
TRBD1	TRBV28	once	TRBJ2-1	TGTGCCAGCCGGACAGGGATCTACAATGAGCAGTTCTTC	CASRTGIYNEQFF
.	TRBV7-2	.	TRBJ1-1	TGTGCCAGCAGTCCGAACAGGGCTTGGGTCACTGAAGCTTTCTTT	CASSPNRAWVTEAFF
TRBD2	TRBV11-2	.	TRBJ2-1	TGTGCCAGCAGCTTAGCGACTAGCAGGGTTAGAGATGAGCAGTTCTTC	CASSLATSRVRDEQFF
TRBD2	TRBV2	few	TRBJ2-1	TGTGCCAGCAGGGCTAGCGGCAGTAGTGAGCAGTTCTTC	CASRASGSSEQFF
.	TRBV20-1	.	TRBJ2-6	TGCAGTGCTAGTGCGCCAGGGCAAGCTGAGGCCAACGTCCTGACTTTC	CSASAPGQAEANVLTF
.	TRBV29-1	many	TRBJ2-5	TGCAGCGTTGAGAAGGACAGCGGAGAGACCCAGTACTTC	CSVEKDSGETQYF
.	TRBV6-6	many	TRBJ2-7	TGTGCCAGCAGACCCTACGAGCAGTACTTC	CASRPYEQYF